Listed below are T cell receptor beta chains from one sample, sequenced in a study of PD-1 blockade in classical Hodgkin lymphoma. Profiling relied on immunoSEQ multiplex PCR, and the TCRdb table lists in-frame clones only, not all of them. The table lists 50,000 to 65,000 clones, 87% of them singletons. The source material was peripheral blood mononuclear cells (PBMCs), sampled before the fourth cycle of nivolumab. The receptors stem from a human donor with classical Hodgkin lymphoma. CDR3s include the opening cysteine and the closing phenylalanine or tryptophan. D genes are given only for firm matches. Clone size is given for some rows only: seen once, a few or many times, or a class if the clone is expanded.

D gene | J gene | V gene | clone size | CDR3 protein | CDR3 DNA
TRBD1 | TRBJ1-2 | TRBV10-3 | NA | CAISESKGQGRPGYTF | TGTGCCATCAGTGAGTCGAAGGGACAGGGGCGCCCCGGCTACACCTTC
NA | TRBJ1-5 | TRBV6-6 | NA | CASSYEGRGGNQPQHF | TGTGCCAGCAGTTACGAGGGGCGCGGTGGCAATCAGCCCCAGCATTTT
NA | TRBJ2-1 | TRBV5-1 | NA | CASSLATGYYNEQFF | TGCGCCAGCAGCTTGGCGACGGGGTACTACAATGAGCAGTTCTTC
TRBD1 | TRBJ2-7 | TRBV14 | NA | CASSRSAGTGPYEQYF | TGTGCCAGCAGCCGGTCGGCCGGGACAGGGCCCTACGAGCAGTACTTC
NA | TRBJ2-1 | TRBV18 | few | CASRESYNEQFF | TGTGCCAGTCGGGAGTCCTACAATGAGCAGTTCTTC
TRBD1 | TRBJ2-3 | TRBV5-1 | NA | CASSRGTGGSTQYF | TGCGCCAGCAGCCGCGGGACAGGGGGAAGTACGCAGTATTTT
NA | TRBJ1-3 | TRBV14 | NA | CASSLNEDSGNTIYF | TGTGCCAGCAGCCTCAACGAGGACTCTGGAAACACCATATATTTT
TRBD2 | TRBJ2-2 | TRBV5-1 | NA | CASSQRGPNTGELFF | TGCGCCAGCAGCCAGCGGGGACCGAACACCGGGGAGCTGTTTTTT
TRBD1 | TRBJ2-7 | TRBV7-9 | NA | CASSRDRGGYEQYF | TGTGCCAGCAGCCGGGACAGGGGCGGCTACGAGCAGTACTTC
TRBD1 | TRBJ1-4 | TRBV7-8 | NA | CASTLQGNDEKLFF | TGTGCCAGCACTTTACAGGGGAACGATGAAAAACTGTTTTTT
NA | TRBJ1-6 | TRBV5-1 | NA | CASSGKQGSYSPLHF | TGCGCCAGCAGCGGGAAACAGGGATCCTATTCACCCCTCCACTTT
NA | TRBJ1-6 | TRBV9 | few | CASSVGTAYNSPLHF | TGTGCCAGCAGCGTAGGGACAGCCTATAATTCACCCCTCCACTTT
TRBD1 | TRBJ1-2 | TRBV5-1 | NA | CASSLESGQTSYTF | TGCGCCAGCAGCTTGGAATCGGGACAGACGTCCTACACCTTC
NA | TRBJ1-5 | TRBV21-1 | NA | CASLGQGDQPQHF | TGTGCCAGCCTCGGACAGGGTGATCAGCCCCAGCATTTT
NA | TRBJ1-5 | TRBV10-3 | NA | CAPPRARGTESNQPQHF | TGTGCCCCTCCGCGGGCCCGGGGAACGGAGAGCAATCAGCCCCAGCATTTT
TRBD1 | TRBJ1-1 | TRBV18 | NA | CASSPSQGDTEAFF | TGTGCCAGCTCACCTTCACAGGGGGACACTGAAGCTTTCTTT
TRBD1 | TRBJ2-1 | TRBV6-5 | NA | CASSDDRVQFF | TGTGCCAGCAGTGATGACAGGGTGCAGTTCTTC
NA | TRBJ2-5 | TRBV30 | NA | CAWSRGGQLQETQYF | TGTGCCTGGAGTCGGGGAGGACAGCTACAAGAGACCCAGTACTTC
NA | TRBJ2-6 | TRBV5-1 | NA | CASSSSSSGANVLTF | TGCGCCAGCAGCTCTTCGAGCTCTGGGGCCAACGTCCTGACTTTC
TRBD2 | TRBJ2-1 | TRBV5-1 | few | CASTGLAGVNEQFF | TGCGCCAGCACCGGACTAGCGGGGGTAAATGAGCAGTTCTTC
TRBD1 | TRBJ2-7 | TRBV7-8 | once | CASSLARGGGRLYAQYF | TGTGCCAGCAGCTTAGCGCGAGGGGGCGGAAGGTTATACGCGCAGTACTTC
TRBD1 | TRBJ1-2 | TRBV7-9 | NA | CASSTRTGTNYGYTF | TGTGCCAGCAGCACCCGGACAGGAACTAACTATGGCTACACCTTC
TRBD1 | TRBJ1-2 | TRBV6-1 | NA | CASSDRDRGFYGYTF | TGTGCCAGCAGTGACCGGGACAGGGGGTTCTATGGCTACACCTTC
NA | TRBJ1-2 | TRBV5-1 | NA | CASSLGSVGYGYTF | TGCGCCAGCAGCTTGGGAAGTGTCGGCTATGGCTACACCTTC
NA | TRBJ1-1 | TRBV5-1 | NA | CASSLGHMNTEAFF | TGCGCCAGCAGCTTGGGGCACATGAACACTGAAGCTTTCTTT
TRBD1 | TRBJ2-5 | TRBV6-6 | NA | CASRKTGGGETQYF | TGTGCCAGCAGAAAGACAGGGGGAGGAGAGACCCAGTACTTC